These 21 T cell receptor beta chains came from one sample sequenced in a study of circulating and synovial CD4+ cells in juvenile arthritis. TCRdb's table, derived via immunoSEQ multiplex PCR, lists solely in-frame clones and lacks some. The top ten hold around 0.8% of the sample, which has about 16,000 clones, around 91% seen once. The sequenced sample was CD4+ T cells from blood. These receptors were collected from a human donor with juvenile idiopathic arthritis.

This chain links TRBV9 with TRBJ2-5, with 9 nucleotides matching TRBD2. Germline V CDR1 and CDR2: SGDLS, YYNGEE. The trim removed 0 bases at V and 2 bases at J, leaving 5 bases unmatched. This CDR3 is 16 amino acids long. CDR3 loop: CASSVDAGGRQETQYF. Written as DNA, the CDR3 is TGTGCCAGCAGCGTAGACGCGGGAGGGCGTCAAGAGACCCAGTACTTC.

V usage is TRBV19 and J usage is TRBJ1-2; D is undetermined. Germline V gene sequence: CDR1 LNHDA, CDR2 SQIVND (reference sequence). Trimming shortened V by 3 bases and J by 5 bases, and 7 bases separated the two germline ends. The CDR3 covers 12 residues. Here the CDR3 reads CASSIETYGYTF. In DNA, the CDR3 is TGTGCCAGTAGTATCGAAACTTATGGCTACACCTTC.

The CDR3 sequence is CASSLGQGGTFAQHF. CDR3 sequence (DNA): TGTGCCAGCAGCTTAGGACAGGGGGGGACATTTGCCCAGCATTTT. The rearrangement uses TRBV7-2 and TRBJ1-5; TRBD1 matches 9 bases. The CDR3 has 15 residues. With V trimmed by 1 base and J by 11 bases, 9 bases remained unmatched. Germline V gives CDR1 SGHTA, CDR2 FQGNSA.

The V and J genes are TRBV2 and TRBJ2-7, with D tentatively TRBD1 (6 bases). Looked up from germline, CDR1 is SNHLY and CDR2 is FYNNEI. V shed 8 bases and J shed 4 bases, with 24 bases lying between them. This CDR3 region has 16 residues. CDR3 nucleotides: TGTGCCAGCCTCATTGGGATGACAGGTTCTGGGTACGAGCAGTACTTC. Amino acids: CASLIGMTGSGYEQYF.

The genes are TRBV15 and TRBJ2-3, with TRBD1 identical over 8 bases. Germline values: CDR1 LNHNV, CDR2 YYDKDF (reference sequence). The CDR3 is 17 amino acids. Trimming took 5 bases from V and 0 from J; bases not matched to a gene: 10. CDR3 coding DNA: TGTGCCACCAGCTATTACAGACAGGGGCTCAGCACAGATACGCAGTATTTT. Translating gives CATSYYRQGLSTDTQYF.

In this sample, this clone turned up once. V and J are TRBV18 and TRBJ2-3; 8 positions agree with TRBD1. CDR3 length: 18 residues. The V gene end was trimmed by 1 base and the J gene end by 0 bases; junction bases not matched to a gene: 9. Germline V lookup: CDR1 KGHSH, CDR2 LQKENI. The CDR3 nucleotides read TGTGCCAGCTCACCACAATGGACCCGGACAGGGAGCACAGATACGCAGTATTTT. As protein: CASSPQWTRTGSTDTQYF.

The genes are TRBV7-6 and TRBJ2-1; TRBD2 matches 13 bases. Germline CDR1 and CDR2: SGHVS and FNYEAQ. The CDR3 totals 14 residues. V gave up 5 bases and J gave up 15 bases; unmatched junction bases: 10. CDR3 amino acids: CASSELAGGPVPFF. CDR3 sequence (DNA): TGTGCCAGCAGCGAACTAGCGGGAGGGCCTGTCCCGTTCTTC.

The chain recombines TRBV10-3 with TRBJ2-3, with 8 bases fitting TRBD2. The V gene end was trimmed by 7 bases and the J gene end by 6 bases; junction bases not matched to a gene: 6. The CDR3 covers 13 residues. Germline lookup yields CDR1 ENHRY and CDR2 SYGVKD. The CDR3 spells CAINSGSLDTQYF. As DNA, the CDR3 is TGTGCCATCAACAGCGGGAGTTTGGATACGCAGTATTTT.

This sequence joins TRBV27 and TRBJ2-7, with D possibly matching TRBD1 (5 bases). This CDR3 is built from 14 residues. Germline CDR1 and CDR2: MNHEY and SMNVEV (reference sequence). Trimming removed 0 bases from V and 5 bases from J, with 11 bases in between. DNA of the CDR3: TGTGCCAGCAGTTTATCCGCAGGGTTTGACGAGCAGTACTTC. The encoded protein is CASSLSAGFDEQYF.

The rearrangement uses TRBV19 and TRBJ2-1, with 9 nucleotides matching TRBD2. Germline assignment: CDR1 LNHDA and CDR2 SQIVND (reference sequence). The trim removed 9 bases at V and 1 base at J, leaving 4 bases unmatched. This CDR3 spans 14 amino acids. The CDR3 region has the DNA TGTGCCAGCCGCACTAGCGGGTCCTACAATGAGCAGTTCTTC. It is translated as CASRTSGSYNEQFF.

The chain employs TRBV2 and TRBJ1-4; TRBD1 matches at 10 bases. V shed 7 bases and J 5 bases; nucleotides not matched to a gene: 13. This CDR3 has 17 amino acids. CDR1 and CDR2 (germline): SNHLY, FYNNEI. The CDR3 protein is CASTLRQGAFLNEKLFF. CDR3 bases: TGTGCCAGCACATTAAGACAGGGGGCGTTTTTGAATGAAAAACTGTTTTTT.

The chain joins TRBV11-2 to TRBJ2-7; 9 bases are shared with TRBD2. The CDR3 is 16 amino acids. The ends lost 4 bases at V and 6 bases at J; junction bases unmatched: 13. Germline loops: CDR1 SGHAT, CDR2 FQNNGV. The CDR3 region is CASSSNGGLASGEQYF. The DNA for the CDR3 is TGTGCCAGCAGCTCAAACGGGGGACTAGCTTCTGGCGAGCAGTACTTC. Drawing the rest from reference TRBV11-2 and TRBJ2-7, the complete variable domain is EAGVAQSPRYKIIEKRQSVAFWCNPISGHATLYWYQQILGQGPKLLIQFQNNGVVDDSQLPKDRFSAERLKGVDSTLKIQPAKLEDSAVYLCASSSNGGLASGEQYFGPGTRLTVT.

This clone was counted only a few times. The V call is TRBV18, the J call TRBJ2-7; D may be TRBD1 (6 bases). Per germline, CDR1 KGHSH and CDR2 LQKENI. CDR3 size: 14 residues. The V end was cut by 6 bases, the J end by 3 bases, with 15 bases between. The CDR3 sequence: CASSLQGGGYEQYF. CDR3 DNA sequence: TGTGCCAGCTCTCTACAGGGCGGTGGCTACGAGCAGTACTTC.

The chain carries TRBV12-5 and TRBJ1-5; D may be TRBD1 (5 bases). This CDR3 comprises 13 residues. V dropped 5 bases and J dropped 11 bases, with 16 bases sitting between them. The germline V gene has CDR1 LGHNT and CDR2 FRNRAP. The CDR3 is CASGPSGGLAQHF. In DNA form, the CDR3 reads TGTGCTAGTGGTCCCAGCGGGGGTTTAGCCCAGCATTTT.

The rearrangement links TRBV5-5 to TRBJ2-1; D might be TRBD2 (5 bases). Trimming removed 1 base at V and 4 bases at J, with 9 bases between. Looked up from germline, CDR1 is SGHKS and CDR2 is YYEKEE (reference sequence). The length of the CDR3 is 14 residues. This chain's CDR3 is CASSLIGIYNEQFF. DNA for the CDR3: TGTGCCAGCAGCTTGATCGGGATTTACAATGAGCAGTTCTTC.

The V call is TRBV7-7, the J call TRBJ2-2, with 11 positions matching TRBD2. Per germline, CDR1 SSHAT and CDR2 FNYEAQ (reference sequence). The CDR3 contains 16 residues. Trimming cost V 5 bases and J 6 bases; bases outside gene matches: 8. CDR3 loop: CASSPGRLAGPGELFF. The CDR3 DNA reads as TGTGCCAGCAGCCCAGGGAGACTAGCGGGACCCGGGGAGCTGTTTTTT. Together with reference TRBV7-7 and TRBJ2-2, the CDR3 gives the full variable domain: GAGVSQSPRYKVTKRGQDVTLRCDPISSHATLYWYQQALGQGPEFLTYFNYEAQPDKSGLPSDRFSAERPEGSISTLTIQRTEQRDSAMYRCASSPGRLAGPGELFFGEGSRLTVL.

V gene TRBV5-4 combines with J gene TRBJ2-7, with D perhaps TRBD2 (7 bases). Trimming pared 0 bases from V and 3 bases from J, leaving 10 bases between. Germline assignment: CDR1 SGHNT and CDR2 YYREEE (reference sequence). The CDR3 contains 14 residues. CDR3 loop: CASSLGGGFYEQYF. The CDR3 DNA reads TGTGCCAGCAGCTTGGGCGGGGGCTTCTACGAGCAGTACTTC.

CDR3 loop: CASSIGQGAAYEQYF. CDR3 bases: TGTGCCAGTAGTATAGGACAGGGAGCGGCCTACGAGCAGTACTTC. The chain is built from TRBV19 and TRBJ2-7; 7 bases match TRBD1. The germline CDR1 and CDR2 sequences are LNHDA and SQIVND (reference sequence). Trimming removed 1 base from V and 2 bases from J; junction bases left unmatched: 5. The CDR3 loop spans 15 amino acids.

This sequence joins TRBV5-6 and TRBJ1-1; TRBD1 aligns across 8 bases. The CDR3 has 14 residues. Germline V CDR1 and CDR2: SGHDT, YYEEEE. Unmatched junction bases numbered 5, after V lost 0 bases and J lost 7 bases. Here the CDR3 reads CASSLGQGRGEAFF. The CDR3 region has the DNA TGTGCCAGCAGCTTGGGACAGGGGAGGGGTGAAGCTTTCTTT. The entire variable domain, with the rest obtained from reference TRBV5-6 and TRBJ1-1, is as follows: DAGVTQSPTHLIKTRGQQVTLRCSPKSGHDTVSWYQQALGQGPQFIFQYYEEEERQRGNFPDRFSGHQFPNYSSELNVNALLLGDSALYLCASSLGQGRGEAFFGQGTRLTVV.

This chain uses TRBV10-3 with TRBJ2-7, with D possibly TRBD1 on 6 matching bases. Germline CDR1 and CDR2: ENHRY and SYGVKD. This CDR3 has 15 amino acids. V was pared by 6 bases and J by 0 bases, with 15 bases between. The CDR3 DNA reads TGTGCCATCAGCCGTACAGGGAGTAACTCCTACGAGCAGTACTTC. It encodes CAISRTGSNSYEQYF.

The CDR3 loop reads CASSEGTGGAYRYTDTQYF. For the CDR3, the DNA is TGCGCCAGCAGTGAAGGGACAGGGGGCGCCTATCGATACACAGATACGCAGTATTTT. J is TRBJ2-3 and V is TRBV10-2; 12 nucleotides agree with TRBD1. Per germline, CDR1 WSHSY and CDR2 SAAADI. The length of the CDR3 is 19 residues. V dropped 3 bases and J dropped 2; count of bases not matched to a gene: 12.